The 15 T cell receptor beta chains listed next were all sequenced from one sample in a study of memory CD4+ T cells and cytomegalovirus serostatus. This table comes from immunoSEQ multiplex PCR, and its TCRdb copy is limited to in-frame clones, with some not included. This table holds approximately 50,000 clones, around four fifths found once. Single viable CD3+CD4+CD8-CD45RO+ cells were sorted as the memory CD4+ T cells. Sequencing was performed on memory CD4+ T cells from blood. All receptors come from an adult in good health and CMV-seronegative.

The chain joins TRBV7-9 to TRBJ2-3; 11 bases align to TRBD2. Per the germline V gene, CDR1 is SEHNR and CDR2 is FQNEAQ (reference sequence). With V trimmed by 7 bases and J by 2 bases, 17 bases remained unmatched. The CDR3 sequence is 19 residues long. The CDR3 here is CASIPGLAAFSINTDTQYF. The CDR3, as DNA: TGTGCCAGCATCCCGGGACTAGCGGCTTTCAGTATAAACACAGATACGCAGTATTTT. Based on the CDR3 plus reference TRBV7-9 and TRBJ2-3, the full variable domain is DTGVSQNPRHKITKRGQNVTFRCDPISEHNRLYWYRQTLGQGPEFLTYFQNEAQLEKSRLLSDRFSAERPKGSFSTLEIQRTEQGDSAMYLCASIPGLAAFSINTDTQYFGPGTRLTVL.

This chain joins TRBV6-5 and TRBJ1-1; possibly TRBD1 for D (6 bases). Germline loops: CDR1 MNHEY, CDR2 SVGAGI. The CDR3 is 11 residues long. Trimming removed 6 bases at V and 7 bases at J, with 9 bases between. CDR3 coding DNA: TGTGCCAGCAGAACGACAGGTGAAGCTTTCTTT. This codes for CASRTTGEAFF.

The rearrangement joins TRBV28 to TRBJ1-5; 7 positions agree with TRBD1. This CDR3 has 14 amino acids. After removal of 1 base from V and 4 bases from J, the junction contained 1 base not matched to a gene. Looked up from germline, CDR1 is MDHEN and CDR2 is SYDVKM. The CDR3 DNA sequence: TGTGCCAGCAGTTTATCGGACAGGAATCAGCCCCAGCATTTT. It specifies CASSLSDRNQPQHF.

The V gene is TRBV25-1, the J gene TRBJ2-7; D may be TRBD2 (6 bases). The CDR3 is made up of 12 amino acids. Germline V gene data show CDR1 as MGHDK and CDR2 as SYGVNS. Deletions cut 5 bases from V and 6 bases from J, with 11 bases between. CDR3: CASSYHSGEQYF. CDR3 sequence (DNA): TGTGCCAGCAGTTACCATAGCGGCGAGCAGTACTTC.

As DNA, the CDR3 is TGTGCCAGCAGCCTTTCCCTCGGGACAGGGTACGAGCAGTACTTC. It yields the protein CASSLSLGTGYEQYF. This chain joins TRBV6-5 and TRBJ2-7; TRBD1 matches at 9 bases. The V gene end was trimmed by 6 bases and the J gene end by 4 bases; junction bases not matched to a gene: 10. There are 15 residues in the CDR3. The germline CDR1 and CDR2 sequences are MNHEY and SVGAGI.

The J gene is TRBJ2-7, the V gene TRBV6-5, with D perhaps assigned TRBD1 or TRBD2 (5 bases each). V lost 4 bases, J lost 4 bases, and 14 bases lay in between. Per the germline V gene, CDR1 is MNHEY and CDR2 is SVGAGI. The CDR3 has 14 amino acids. The CDR3 loop reads CASSSPPGTYEQYF. Here the CDR3 DNA reads TGTGCCAGCAGTTCCCCCCCGGGGACGTACGAGCAGTACTTC.

The chain employs TRBV9 and TRBJ2-1; the match to TRBD2 covers 7 bases. The CDR3 sequence is 20 residues long. Germline V gene lookup returns CDR1 SGDLS and CDR2 YYNGEE. Losses at the gene ends were 2 bases for V and 4 bases for J; bases not matched to a gene: 21. Here the CDR3 DNA reads TGTGCCAGCAGCGTGGGGGTTGCGGTTTGGGGTCAGCGGGGTTACAATGAGCAGTTCTTC. This sequence encodes CASSVGVAVWGQRGYNEQFF.

The table lists this clone with a count of one. V and J are TRBV4-2 and TRBJ2-3, with D perhaps matching TRBD2 (6 bases). CDR3 length equals 15 residues. Trimming left V 1 base short and J 0 bases short, with 8 bases between. Germline CDR1 and CDR2: LGHNA and YNFKEQ. The CDR3 coding sequence is TGTGCCAGCAGCCAAGGGGGAGGCAGCACAGATACGCAGTATTTT. Its protein product is CASSQGGGSTDTQYF.

The chain carries TRBV5-1 and TRBJ2-2, with unresolved D. CDR3 size: 14 residues. The germline V and J ends were trimmed by 7 bases and 0 bases, with 10 bases remaining between them. CDR1 and CDR2 from the germline V gene are SGHRS and YFSETQ. CDR3 amino acids: CASGRSSNTGELFF. CDR3 nucleotides: TGCGCCAGCGGTAGATCTTCGAACACCGGGGAGCTGTTTTTT.

The gene calls are TRBV5-6 and TRBJ2-2; no clear D gene. Trimming removed 0 bases from V and 1 base from J, with 7 bases in between. The CDR3 has 15 amino acids. The germline gives CDR1 SGHDT, CDR2 YYEEEE. In nucleotides, the CDR3 is TGTGCCAGCAGCTTGGCCGCAAAGAACACCGGGGAGCTGTTTTTT. It translates to CASSLAAKNTGELFF.

The CDR3 nucleotides read TGTGCCAGCAGTACCGGAGGGGTGAACACCGGGGAGCTGTTTTTT. Its translation is CASSTGGVNTGELFF. The J gene is TRBJ2-2, the V gene TRBV6-5; D possibly corresponds to TRBD2 (6 bases). V was clipped by 5 bases and J by 1 base, with 11 bases between them. CDR3 size: 15 residues. The germline V gene has CDR1 MNHEY and CDR2 SVGAGI.

The table lists this clone with a count of one. The J gene is TRBJ2-2, the V gene TRBV5-4, with D unresolved. CDR3 length: 15 residues. The V and J ends lost 0 bases and 2 bases respectively, with 8 bases between them. The germline V gene has CDR1 SGHNT and CDR2 YYREEE (reference sequence). The CDR3 is CASSLEWDNTGELFF. The CDR3 DNA is TGTGCCAGCAGCTTGGAGTGGGATAACACCGGGGAGCTGTTTTTT.

This rearrangement joins TRBV5-4 to TRBJ2-3; D perhaps matches TRBD2 (6 bases). Trimming left V 4 bases short and J 6 bases short, with 15 bases between. This CDR3 region has 14 residues. Germline loops: CDR1 SGHNT, CDR2 YYREEE (reference sequence). The CDR3 loop is CASSPGTGRDTQYF. DNA of the CDR3: TGTGCCAGCAGCCCCGGGACTGGCAGGGATACGCAGTATTTT.

V gene TRBV11-2 combines with J gene TRBJ2-1; the D gene is possibly TRBD2 (6 bases). CDR1 SGHAT and CDR2 FQNNGV come from the germline V gene. Trimming took 6 bases from V and 2 from J, leaving 14 bases between them. The CDR3 sequence is 15 residues long. The CDR3 is CASSPLATPYNEQFF. CDR3 coding DNA: TGTGCCAGCAGTCCGCTAGCGACCCCCTACAATGAGCAGTTCTTC.

This clone was counted only a few times. V is TRBV19 and J is TRBJ2-7; 9 bases line up with TRBD2. Per germline, CDR1 LNHDA and CDR2 SQIVND (reference sequence). The CDR3 covers 16 residues. Germline trimming cut 1 base from V and 2 bases from J; bases unmatched to any gene: 6. The CDR3 spells CASSIGGSGRPYEQYF. The CDR3 DNA reads TGTGCCAGTAGTATAGGAGGGAGCGGGAGGCCCTACGAGCAGTACTTC. The full variable domain, with the rest looked up from reference TRBV19 and TRBJ2-7, is DGGITQSPKYLFRKEGQNVTLSCEQNLNHDAMYWYRQDPGQGLRLIYYSQIVNDFQKGDIAEGYSVSREKKESFPLTVTSAQKNPTAFYLCASSIGGSGRPYEQYFGPGTRLTVT.